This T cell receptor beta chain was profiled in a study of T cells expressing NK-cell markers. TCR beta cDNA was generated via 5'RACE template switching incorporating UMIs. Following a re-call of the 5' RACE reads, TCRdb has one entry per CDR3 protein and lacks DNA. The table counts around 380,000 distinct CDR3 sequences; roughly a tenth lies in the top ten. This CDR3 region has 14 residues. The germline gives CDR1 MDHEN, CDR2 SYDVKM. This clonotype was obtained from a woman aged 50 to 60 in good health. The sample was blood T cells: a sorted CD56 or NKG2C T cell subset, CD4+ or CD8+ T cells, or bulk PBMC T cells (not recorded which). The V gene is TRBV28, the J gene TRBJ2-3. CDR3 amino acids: CASIKVASTDTQYF.